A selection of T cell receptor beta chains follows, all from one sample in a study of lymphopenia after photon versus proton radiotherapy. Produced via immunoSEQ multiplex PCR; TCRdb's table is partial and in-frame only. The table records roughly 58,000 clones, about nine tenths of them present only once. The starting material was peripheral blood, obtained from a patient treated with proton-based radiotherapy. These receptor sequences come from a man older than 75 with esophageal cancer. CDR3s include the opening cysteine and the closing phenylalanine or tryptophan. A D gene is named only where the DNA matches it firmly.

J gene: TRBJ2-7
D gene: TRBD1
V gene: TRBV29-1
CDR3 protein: CSVAPGQGRYEQYF

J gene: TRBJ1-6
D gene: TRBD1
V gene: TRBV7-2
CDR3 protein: CASSDTSGGWGTYNSPLHF

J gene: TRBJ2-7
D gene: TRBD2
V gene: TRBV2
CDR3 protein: CASSEEGSGRSIHEQYF

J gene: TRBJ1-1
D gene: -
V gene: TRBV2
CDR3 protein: CASIPGRNTEAFF

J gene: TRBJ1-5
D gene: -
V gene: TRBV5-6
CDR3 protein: CASSLSVDQPQHF

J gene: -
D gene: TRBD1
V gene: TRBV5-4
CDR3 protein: CASSHGDRTYEQYF

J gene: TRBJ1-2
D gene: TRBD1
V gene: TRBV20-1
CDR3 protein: CGTERDRGYTF

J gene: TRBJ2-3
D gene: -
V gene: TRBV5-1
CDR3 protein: CASSLGSGGDTQYF

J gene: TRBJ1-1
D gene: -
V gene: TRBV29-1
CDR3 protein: CSVEDSSGRKMNTEAFF

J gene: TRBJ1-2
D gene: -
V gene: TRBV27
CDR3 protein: CASSSTQGSFYGYTF

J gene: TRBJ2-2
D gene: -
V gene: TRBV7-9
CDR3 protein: CASSSFRASNTGELFF

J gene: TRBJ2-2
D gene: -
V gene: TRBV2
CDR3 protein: CASRGIQGTGELFF

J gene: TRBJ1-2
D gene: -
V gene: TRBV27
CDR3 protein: CASSFSSGVWGYTF

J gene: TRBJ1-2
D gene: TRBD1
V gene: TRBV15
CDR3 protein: CATSRERSRGQAYGYTF

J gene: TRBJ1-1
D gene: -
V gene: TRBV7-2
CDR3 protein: CASSLEQENTEAFF

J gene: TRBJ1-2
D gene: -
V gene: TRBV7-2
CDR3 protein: CASSVDISNYGYTF

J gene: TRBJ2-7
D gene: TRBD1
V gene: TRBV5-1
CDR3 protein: CASSDGTGGIPSYIYEQYF